A selection of T cell receptor beta chains follows, all from one sample in a study of glioma-infiltrating T cells after dendritic cell vaccination. Assay used: immunoSEQ multiplex PCR; TCRdb lists only in-frame clones, some missing. Counted here are about 73,000 clones, roughly 87% occurring once; the ten biggest clones make up 2.1%. Sequenced here: blood, sampled before dendritic cell vaccination. These receptors were collected from a human donor with glioblastoma. Both conserved end residues are part of each CDR3. Fields, in order: clone size, D gene, V gene, CDR3 length, CDR3 protein. The D gene is left open where the match is weak. Only some rows state a clone size, as once, few, many or a class for expanded clones.

-,-,TRBV18,13,CASSTSGEDTQYF
-,-,TRBV2,12,CASSSDTGELFF
-,-,TRBV7-8,14,CASSSRDRQETQYF
-,TRBD1,TRBV7-2,17,CASSLYGTGLSGNTIYF
-,TRBD1,TRBV11-2,13,CASRTGGRETQYF
-,-,TRBV7-8,13,CASSSGASGTQYF
-,TRBD1,TRBV9,14,CASSEGTGTKEQYF
once,-,TRBV4-1,15,CASSQESAGEYGYTF
-,-,TRBV15,15,CATFKGGRNQETQYF
-,TRBD2,TRBV19,17,CASSIARAAGGGETQYF
-,-,TRBV2,16,CASSEMGRANTGELFF
-,TRBD2,TRBV5-4,14,CASSLELAGHEQFF
once,TRBD2,TRBV5-6,19,CASSRTGTSGSVSTDTQYF
-,-,TRBV30,14,CAWNTGVGNEKLFF
-,TRBD1,TRBV10-3,16,CAITFDRGRGTGELFF
-,TRBD2,TRBV11-1,15,CASRGTSRSTGELFF
-,TRBD2,TRBV18,20,CASSPPVRASGRSDLYEQYF
-,-,TRBV11-2,16,CASSLGAGSLVTEAFF